What follows are 15 T cell receptor beta chains derived from one specimen sequenced in a study of cytomegalovirus exposure and HLA in healthy donors. PCR used 60 Vbeta primers and 13 Jbeta primers. TCRdb's copy holds only in-frame clones and misses some; the assay was immunoSEQ multiplex PCR. This sample contains 100,000 to 150,000 clones. Sequenced: PBMCs. Receptor source: a man aged 30 to 45 in good health and CMV-seronegative.

CDR3 amino acids: CASSRQGLTAGELFF. The DNA of the CDR3 is TGTGCCAGCAGCCGACAGGGGCTGACCGCCGGGGAGCTGTTTTTT. The chain has TRBV6-6 and TRBJ2-2, with 8 positions matching TRBD1. J lost 6 bases, V lost 6 bases, and 9 bases had no gene match. Germline V gene data show CDR1 as MNHNY and CDR2 as SVGAGI (reference sequence). This CDR3 is built from 15 residues.

As regards this clone: This sample also contains other DNA sequences that code for the same CDR3. The gene calls are TRBV7-9 and TRBJ2-3, with 14 nucleotides matching TRBD2. CDR1 and CDR2 from the germline V gene are SEHNR and FQNEAQ (reference sequence). The CDR3 is 17 residues long. J lost 3 bases, V lost 5 bases, and 7 bases had no gene match. CDR3 protein: CASSLGTSGSGTDTQYF. The CDR3 DNA follows: TGTGCCAGCAGCCTCGGGACTAGCGGGAGTGGTACAGATACGCAGTATTTT.

The J gene is TRBJ2-2, the V gene TRBV10-3; possible D gene TRBD1, 5 bases. The CDR3 length is 13 residues. The germline V and J ends were trimmed by 4 bases and 6 bases, with 9 bases remaining between them. CDR1 is ENHRY, CDR2 SYGVKD, per germline. The CDR3 region is CAISAGNSGELFF. The CDR3 region has the DNA TGTGCCATCAGTGCAGGGAATTCCGGGGAGCTGTTTTTT.

The chain employs TRBV9 and TRBJ1-5; D is ambiguous. This CDR3 is built from 13 residues. Germline CDR1 and CDR2: SGDLS and YYNGEE. V was shortened by 4 bases and J by 5 bases, with 10 bases between the two germline ends. CDR3 DNA sequence: TGTGCCAGCAGCTCACAACCCGATCAGCCCCAGCATTTT. Its translation: CASSSQPDQPQHF. Full variable domain (rest looked up from reference TRBV9 and TRBJ1-5): DSGVTQTPKHLITATGQRVTLRCSPRSGDLSVYWYQQSLDQGLQFLIQYYNGEERAKGNILERFSAQQFPDLHSELNLSSLELGDSALYFCASSSQPDQPQHFGDGTRLSIL.

J is TRBJ2-2 and V is TRBV5-4; TRBD2 matches 12 bases. The CDR3 runs to 16 residues. The germline V gene has CDR1 SGHNT and CDR2 YYREEE (reference sequence). Unmatched junction bases numbered 4, after V lost 2 bases and J lost 5 bases. The CDR3 nucleotides are TGTGCCAGCAGCTTTCCGACTAGCGGGAGTACCGGGGAGCTGTTTTTT. This gives the protein CASSFPTSGSTGELFF.

The chain couples TRBV7-9 to TRBJ1-2; TRBD1 aligns across 7 bases. V gave up 4 bases and J gave up 2 bases; unmatched junction bases: 16. Germline V gene data show CDR1 as SEHNR and CDR2 as FQNEAQ (reference sequence). The CDR3 extends over 18 amino acids. This CDR3 reads CASSSSPTGSPPNYGYTF. Here the CDR3 DNA reads TGTGCCAGCAGCTCGTCTCCGACAGGGAGCCCTCCCAACTATGGCTACACCTTC.

This chain uses TRBV6-1 with TRBJ1-1, with a tentative D call TRBD1 (6 bases). Trimming pared 7 bases from V and 4 bases from J, leaving 13 bases between. CDR1 MNHNS and CDR2 SASEGT come from the germline V gene. CDR3 size: 13 residues. CDR3 sequence (DNA): TGTGCCAGCAAGACACAGGGTTTCACTGAAGCTTTCTTT. Translated: CASKTQGFTEAFF.

The chain joins TRBV18 to TRBJ1-5; TRBD1 matches at 9 bases. Per the germline V gene, CDR1 is KGHSH and CDR2 is LQKENI. The CDR3 spans 16 residues. V shed 2 bases and J 7 bases; nucleotides not matched to a gene: 9. The DNA for the CDR3 is TGTGCCAGCTCACCATCCCCACAGGGGGCTGGGCAGCCCCAGCATTTT. Encoded protein: CASSPSPQGAGQPQHF.

The rearrangement uses TRBV6-4 and TRBJ2-1, with 10 positions matching TRBD2. The CDR3 is 15 amino acids. V shed 4 bases and J 6 bases; nucleotides not matched to a gene: 6. Looked up from germline, CDR1 is MRHNA and CDR2 is SNTAGT. The CDR3 DNA reads as TGTGCCAGCAGTGTACTAGCGGGAACCCTCAATGAGCAGTTCTTC. Amino acids: CASSVLAGTLNEQFF.

The chain is built from TRBV18 and TRBJ1-1; tentatively, D is TRBD1 (5 bases). The germline V gene has CDR1 KGHSH and CDR2 LQKENI. V lost 3 bases and J lost 1, with 9 bases in between. This CDR3 contains 14 residues. CDR3 protein: CASSPTDANTEAFF. The CDR3 coding sequence is TGTGCCAGCTCACCGACAGACGCGAACACTGAAGCTTTCTTT.

This sequence joins TRBV28 and TRBJ1-1; TRBD1 is a possible D gene (5 bases). V was clipped by 1 base and J by 5 bases, with 8 bases between them. The length of the CDR3 is 13 residues. The V gene's germline CDR1 is MDHEN and CDR2 SYDVKM. CDR3 nucleotide sequence: TGTGCCAGCAGTTTATCCCGGGGGACTGAAGCTTTCTTT. It specifies CASSLSRGTEAFF.

The V and J genes are TRBV30 and TRBJ1-6; D ambiguous. From germline, CDR1 is GTSNPN and CDR2 SVGIG (reference sequence). The CDR3 has 15 amino acids. V lost 1 base to trimming and J lost 3 bases, with 10 bases between them. CDR3: CAWSAAGSYNSPLHF. In DNA, the CDR3 is TGTGCCTGGAGTGCCGCGGGGAGCTATAATTCACCCCTCCACTTT.

The rearrangement links TRBV27 to TRBJ2-7; tentatively, D is TRBD1 (5 bases). Between the trimmed V and J ends, which lost 6 bases and 6 bases, there was a span of 18 bases. Germline CDR1 reads MNHEY; CDR2 reads SMNVEV (reference sequence). The CDR3 consists of 14 residues. The CDR3 nucleotides are TGTGCCAGCAGATTTGGGCAGGGAAGGGGCGAGCAGTACTTC. Its translation: CASRFGQGRGEQYF.

The chain has TRBV4-1 and TRBJ1-1, with TRBD1 matching 8 bases. CDR3 length: 15 residues. J lost 4 bases, V lost 4 bases, and 8 bases had no gene match. Germline lookup yields CDR1 MGHRA and CDR2 YSYEKL. The CDR3, as DNA: TGCGCCAGCAGCCCGGGACAGGCGATTGGCACTGAAGCTTTCTTT. Translated: CASSPGQAIGTEAFF.

The chain couples TRBV4-3 to TRBJ1-1, with 7 bases fitting TRBD1. Germline lookup yields CDR1 LGHNA and CDR2 YSLEER. This CDR3 is 14 amino acids long. V gave up 4 bases and J gave up 4 bases; unmatched junction bases: 6. The CDR3 DNA sequence: TGCGCCAGCAGCCCGAAGGGGGCGGGCACTGAAGCTTTCTTT. It encodes CASSPKGAGTEAFF.